This TCR beta chain was sequenced during a study of cytomegalovirus exposure and HLA in healthy donors. The wider study: Approximately 190 million T cells yielded approximately 100 million unique TCR beta sequences, as an earlier analysis found. Study-wide findings and caveats: Prediction of most subjects' HLA-A and HLA-B alleles by TCR beta sequences was reportedly accurate. When a later analysis was performed, an Asian-associated ancestry cluster reportedly had fewer N-insertions than the approximately 600-donor mean. Later on, an analysis tied approximately 15,000 TCR beta sequences to HLA alleles at 0.05 false discovery rate.

A remark on this clone: Its antigen is still unknown.

V dropped 7 bases and J dropped 5 bases, with 11 bases sitting between them. There are 12 residues in the CDR3. Germline V gene lookup returns CDR1 MNHNY and CDR2 SVGAGI (reference sequence). It was with 60 Vbeta and 13 Jbeta primers that the PCR ran. The protocol was immunoSEQ multiplex PCR, while the TCRdb copy is restricted to in-frame clones and leaves out a portion. Here the sample spans about 120,000 clones, about 86% being singletons. The sequence was collected from a woman in her thirties or forties in good health and CMV-seronegative. Sequenced sample: PBMCs. The chain combines TRBV6-6 with TRBJ1-2; unclear D gene. The CDR3: CASTHSPYGYTF. In DNA, the CDR3 is TGTGCCAGCACCCATTCCCCATATGGCTACACCTTC.